A selection of T cell receptor beta chains follows, all from one sample in a study of cytomegalovirus exposure and HLA in healthy donors. TCRdb's copy holds only in-frame clones and misses some; the assay was immunoSEQ multiplex PCR. The sample data list roughly 35,000 clones. The sequencing sample was made of PBMCs. The receptor set was obtained from a woman in her 40s in good health and CMV-seropositive. The CDR3 runs from the conserved cysteine through the conserved F or W. A D gene is named only where the DNA matches it firmly.

j_call	d_call	v_call	cdr3_nt	cdr3_aa
TRBJ2-3	-	TRBV29-1	TGCAGCGGAGAGGCACCGGCAGATACGCAGTATTTT	CSGEAPADTQYF
TRBJ2-3	-	TRBV6-5	TGTGCCAGCAGTTACAGGCTAGCGAACACAGATACGCAGTATTTT	CASSYRLANTDTQYF
TRBJ2-1	-	TRBV28	TGTGCCAGCCTTTTCCCCGCATCTATCCTACAGAATGAGCAGTTCTTC	CASLFPASILQNEQFF
TRBJ2-7	-	TRBV4-3	TGCGCCAGCAGCCAAGAACGGGGTGCCTTAACCTACGAGCAGTACTTC	CASSQERGALTYEQYF
TRBJ2-7	-	TRBV4-2	TGTGCCAGCAGCCTCGCTTCGAGCTCCTACGAGCAGTACTTC	CASSLASSSYEQYF
TRBJ2-4	-	TRBV5-6	TGTGCCAGCAGCGCCGCCCTACTCCCCCAGTACTTC	CASSAALLPQYF
TRBJ2-3	-	TRBV18	TGTGCCAGCTCACCAAACGGGATTAGCACAGATACGCAGTATTTT	CASSPNGISTDTQYF
TRBJ2-3	-	TRBV7-2	TGTGCCAGCAGTTACAACCCAGTGGATACGCAGTATTTT	CASSYNPVDTQYF
TRBJ2-1	-	TRBV5-1	TGCGCCAGCAGCCTGATTCCCGTACGGACTAATGAGCAGTTCTTC	CASSLIPVRTNEQFF
TRBJ1-2	-	TRBV7-9	TGTGCCAGCAGCTTAGCCAGGTTCCCCTATGGCTACACCTTC	CASSLARFPYGYTF
TRBJ2-5	-	TRBV5-4	TGTGCCAGCAGCTCCACCCCGGGTCGGGAGGAGACCCAGTACTTC	CASSSTPGREETQYF
TRBJ2-6	-	TRBV4-2	TGTGCCAGCAGCCAAGATAAGAGGGAGCGGTCTGGGGCCAACGTCCTGACTTTC	CASSQDKRERSGANVLTF
TRBJ2-7	-	TRBV5-6	TGTGCCAGCAGCTTCGGGGGGCGGTCCTACGAGCAGTACTTC	CASSFGGRSYEQYF
TRBJ2-7	TRBD1	TRBV5-1	TGCGCCAGCACTCGGGACAGGGACTACGAGCAGTACTTC	CASTRDRDYEQYF
TRBJ2-5	TRBD2	TRBV5-1	TGCGCCAGCAGCTTGGAGCTAGCGGGAGGTGAGACCCAGTACTTC	CASSLELAGGETQYF
TRBJ2-2	TRBD2	TRBV18	TGTGCCAGCTCACCACGGAGACTAGCGGTAAACACCGGGGAGCTGTTTTTT	CASSPRRLAVNTGELFF
TRBJ2-7	TRBD1	TRBV5-1	TGCGCCAGCAGCTCCGGGACAGGTTACTACGAGCAGTACTTC	CASSSGTGYYEQYF